This TCR beta chain was observed in a study of T cells in women clearing cervical HPV infection. Findings of the study overall: A classifier using richness and V gene abundances reached an AUC of more than 0.8.

Regarding this clone: Its antigen is as yet unknown. The read terminates 3 residues before the CDR3 end, so the remaining end is supplied by the germline J gene.

Germline lookup yields CDR1 SGHKS and CDR2 YYEKEE (reference sequence). The CDR3 is made up of 14 amino acids. V was clipped by 3 bases and J by 0 bases, with 7 bases between them. TCRdb's copy holds only in-frame clones and misses some; the assay was immunoSEQ multiplex PCR. This specimen shows approximately 41,000 clones; the ten leading clones hold 6.5% to 8.5%. Source material: blood buffy coat. The V gene is TRBV5-5, the J gene TRBJ2-4; D possibly corresponds to TRBD1 (5 bases). The TCR comes from a woman between 18 and 75 years old with a cervical HPV16 infection that either progressed to CIN3+ or cleared (not recorded which). CDR3 amino acids: CASSSDIAKNIQYF. The sequenced CDR3 bases are TGTGCCAGCAGCTCGGACATAGCCAAAAACATT.